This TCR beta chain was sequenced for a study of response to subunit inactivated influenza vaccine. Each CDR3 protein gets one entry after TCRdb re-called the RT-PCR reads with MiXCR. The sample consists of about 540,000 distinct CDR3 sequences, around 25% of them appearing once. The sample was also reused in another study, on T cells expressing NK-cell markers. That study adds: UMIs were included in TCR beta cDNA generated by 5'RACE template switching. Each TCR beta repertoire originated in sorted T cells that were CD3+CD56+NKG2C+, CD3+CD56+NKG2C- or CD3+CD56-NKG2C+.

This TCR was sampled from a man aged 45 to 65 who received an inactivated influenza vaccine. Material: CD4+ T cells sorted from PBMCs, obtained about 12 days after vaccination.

The CDR3 spells CSARRRNNEQFF. CDR3 bases: TGCAGTGCTAGGCGGAGGAACAATGAGCAGTTCTTC. The chain is built from TRBV20-1 and TRBJ2-1; possible D gene TRBD2, 5 bases. V lost 3 bases and J lost 5, with 8 bases in between. The CDR3 is 12 residues long. In germline, CDR1 is DFQATT, CDR2 SNEGSKA (reference sequence).